A single sample gave rise to the 26 T cell receptor beta chains below, sequenced in a study of shared clonotypes between healthy human individuals. Naive CD8 cells were CD45RO-negative, positively selected for CCR7, excluding terminally differentiated effector memory CD45RA+ cells. TCRdb keeps only in-frame clones here, not all; method: immunoSEQ multiplex PCR. The table shows approximately 1.9 million clones, with approximately 92% occurring only once. The sample comprised naive CD8+ T cells from PBMCs. The source of these receptors is a man younger than 30 in good health. Some clones in this sample may be carry-over from other donors' samples.

The chain joins TRBV6-1 to TRBJ2-2; TRBD2 aligns across 7 bases. The V gene's germline CDR1 is MNHNS and CDR2 SASEGT. With V trimmed by 3 bases and J by 4 bases, 5 bases remained unmatched. The CDR3 has 15 residues. The chain's CDR3 is CASSDWGGGTGELFF. CDR3 DNA sequence: TGTGCCAGCAGTGATTGGGGGGGAGGCACCGGGGAGCTGTTTTTT.

The chain links TRBV6-1 to TRBJ2-6; 8 bases line up with TRBD1. V shed 4 bases and J 2 bases; nucleotides not matched to a gene: 4. Germline values: CDR1 MNHNS, CDR2 SASEGT. The CDR3 has 16 residues. For the CDR3, the DNA is TGTGCCAGCAGTGGAATACAGGGGGCTGGGGCCAACGTCCTGACTTTC. As protein: CASSGIQGAGANVLTF.

J is TRBJ2-3 and V is TRBV1; the table calls TRBD1, which could not be checked here. TRBV1 is shown as a pseudogene. CDR3 length equals 15 residues. CDR3: CTSKRRRVRRDTQYF. Written as DNA, the CDR3 is TGCACCAGCAAACGTCGCAGGGTCCGGCGGGATACGCAGTATTTT.

This chain's CDR3 is CSVDSRGHLNTEAFF. In nucleotides, the CDR3 is TGCAGCGTTGACAGTCGAGGACACCTGAACACTGAAGCTTTCTTT. V and J are TRBV29-1 and TRBJ1-1, with a weak D call TRBD1 (5 bases). Germline-derived CDR1 and CDR2 are SQVTM and ANQGSEA. Trimming took off 3 bases at V and 0 bases at J, with 14 bases between the two ends. CDR3 length equals 15 residues.

The rearrangement joins TRBV19 to TRBJ2-2; no clear D gene. V was shortened by 2 bases and J by 3 bases, with 7 bases between the two germline ends. This CDR3 has 14 amino acids. CDR1 and CDR2 from the germline V gene are LNHDA and SQIVND (reference sequence). DNA for the CDR3: TGTGCCAGTAGTATACGGCCATACACCGGGGAGCTGTTTTTT. Amino acids: CASSIRPYTGELFF.

This chain links TRBV28 with TRBJ2-1; the D gene is possibly TRBD2 (5 bases). CDR1 and CDR2 from the germline V gene are MDHEN and SYDVKM. The CDR3 loop spans 13 amino acids. V was clipped by 11 bases and J by 2 bases, with 13 bases between them. CDR3 DNA sequence: TGTGCCGGCAAGAGGGAGCCCTACAATGAGCAGTTCTTC. Translated, it gives CAGKREPYNEQFF. The entire variable domain, with the rest obtained from reference TRBV28 and TRBJ2-1, is as follows: DVKVTQSSRYLVKRTGEKVFLECVQDMDHENMFWYRQDPGLGLRLIYFSYDVKMKEKGDIPEGYSVSREKKERFSLILESASTNQTSMYLCAGKREPYNEQFFGPGTRLTVL.

The rearrangement joins TRBV4-1 to TRBJ2-7, with 10 bases that match TRBD2. Germline CDR1 is MGHRA and CDR2 is YSYEKL. The V gene end was trimmed by 1 base and the J gene end by 7 bases; junction bases not matched to a gene: 7. The CDR3 runs 15 residues. Written as DNA, the CDR3 is TGCGCCAGCAGCCAAGGTCTAGCGGGAGATGGTGAGCAGTACTTC. This codes for CASSQGLAGDGEQYF.

The gene calls are TRBV14 and TRBJ2-1; D is tentatively TRBD1 or TRBD2 (5 bases each). The germline gives CDR1 SGHDN, CDR2 FVKESK. This CDR3 has 16 residues. V was clipped by 3 bases and J by 3 bases, with 15 bases between them. Here the CDR3 DNA reads TGTGCCAGCAGCCATTTCCGGGACCCACTCTACAATGAGCAGTTCTTC. Translating it yields CASSHFRDPLYNEQFF.

The J gene is TRBJ2-1, the V gene TRBV19; D might be TRBD2 (5 bases). The CDR3 totals 14 residues. Trimming stripped 8 bases from V and 3 bases from J, with 14 bases between. Germline V CDR1 and CDR2: LNHDA, SQIVND (reference sequence). CDR3 loop: CASGPLGVYNEQFF. In nucleotides, the CDR3 is TGTGCCAGTGGACCCCTCGGGGTCTACAATGAGCAGTTCTTC.

The CDR3 DNA follows: TGTGCCAGCAGCTTATTCTCGGCCGACGGTACTAACGAGCAGTACTTC. Its translation: CASSLFSADGTNEQYF. The chain uses TRBV11-2 and TRBJ2-7; the D is unclear. The V and J ends lost 2 bases and 5 bases respectively, with 19 bases between them. The germline gives CDR1 SGHAT, CDR2 FQNNGV. This CDR3 has 16 amino acids.

The chain couples TRBV5-8 to TRBJ1-1, with 8 bases matching TRBD1. V gave up 4 bases and J gave up 1 base; unmatched junction bases: 9. The CDR3 sequence is 16 residues long. The germline gives CDR1 SGHTS, CDR2 YDEGEE. DNA for the CDR3: TGTGCCAGCAGCCAACAGGGGGGACGGTGGAACACTGAAGCTTTCTTT. It specifies CASSQQGGRWNTEAFF.

The chain is built from TRBV28 and TRBJ1-1; the D is unclear. The CDR3 extends over 14 amino acids. Per germline, CDR1 MDHEN and CDR2 SYDVKM. V lost 7 bases and J lost 0, with 12 bases in between. CDR3 loop: CASTDLSMNTEAFF. The CDR3 nucleotides are TGTGCCAGCACCGACCTGTCCATGAACACTGAAGCTTTCTTT.

This chain connects TRBV28 to TRBJ2-2; D gene uncertain. The germline CDR1 and CDR2 sequences are MDHEN and SYDVKM. This CDR3 region has 13 residues. V was shortened by 5 bases and J by 4 bases, with 8 bases between the two germline ends. The CDR3 DNA sequence: TGTGCCAGCAGTGGCTACAGCACCGGGGAGCTGTTTTTT. The encoded protein is CASSGYSTGELFF.

This chain links TRBV15 with TRBJ2-1; TRBD2 matches at 13 bases. The CDR3 has 18 amino acids. Unmatched junction bases numbered 10, after V lost 1 base and J lost 7 bases. Germline CDR1 and CDR2: LNHNV and YYDKDF (reference sequence). CDR3 sequence reads: CATSRGTSGRAVGNEQFF. The CDR3 coding sequence is TGTGCCACCAGCAGAGGGACTAGCGGGAGAGCTGTGGGTAATGAGCAGTTCTTC.

The chain couples TRBV7-8 to TRBJ1-5; TRBD1 might be the D (6 bases). The CDR3 contains 14 residues. Trimming cost V 4 bases and J 4 bases, with 11 bases left between them. Germline CDR1 and CDR2: SGHVS and FQNEAQ. The CDR3 here is CASSSRDTNQPQHF. The CDR3 DNA reads TGTGCCAGCAGCTCACGGGACACAAATCAGCCCCAGCATTTT.

In this sample, this clone turned up once. The chain joins TRBV5-3 to TRBJ2-5, with D possibly being TRBD2 (5 bases). TRBV5-3 is an ORF, and what it does is uncertain. The CDR3 runs to 12 residues. Trimming pared 4 bases from V and 5 bases from J, leaving 9 bases between. The CDR3 sequence: CARSRGVETQYF. The CDR3 nucleotides read TGTGCCAGAAGCCGGGGTGTGGAGACCCAGTACTTC.

V gene TRBV5-4 combines with J gene TRBJ2-7; TRBD1 matches at 10 bases. The J segment lost 3 bases and the V segment lost 3 bases, leaving 9 bases of the junction unmatched. CDR1 and CDR2 from the germline V gene are SGHNT and YYREEE (reference sequence). The CDR3 extends over 16 amino acids. In DNA form, the CDR3 reads TGTGCCAGCAGCTATAAGATCGGACAGGGGGTCTACGAGCAGTACTTC. As protein: CASSYKIGQGVYEQYF.

This clone was detected only once. This sample also contains other DNA sequences that code for the same CDR3. The J gene is TRBJ2-7, the V gene TRBV11-2; D not certain. CDR3 length equals 11 residues. Germline V gene lookup returns CDR1 SGHAT and CDR2 FQNNGV. V dropped 5 bases and J dropped 3 bases, with 5 bases sitting between them. The DNA for the CDR3 is TGTGCCAGCAGCCCTAGCTACGAGCAGTACTTC. Residues: CASSPSYEQYF.

With regard to this clone: The same CDR3 also results from other DNA sequences found in this sample. The rearrangement joins TRBV27 to TRBJ2-7, with 11 positions matching TRBD1. Looked up from germline, CDR1 is MNHEY and CDR2 is SMNVEV (reference sequence). V trimming: 6 bases; J trimming: 4 bases; junction bases outside the gene matches: 2. The CDR3 length is 13 residues. The CDR3 spells CASRGTGGYEQYF. In DNA form, the CDR3 reads TGTGCCAGCAGGGGGACAGGGGGATACGAGCAGTACTTC.

The rearrangement joins TRBV4-3 to TRBJ1-2, with 7 bases lining up with TRBD1. This CDR3 has 16 amino acids. Trimming at V came to 1 base and at J to 8 bases, leaving 13 bases not matched to a gene. Germline V gene sequence: CDR1 LGHNA, CDR2 YSLEER. The CDR3 sequence is CASSQVGVGGVSGYTF. In DNA, the CDR3 is TGCGCCAGCAGCCAAGTGGGTGTAGGGGGCGTAAGCGGCTACACCTTC.

V and J are TRBV4-2 and TRBJ1-1; TRBD1 is a possible D gene (5 bases). The CDR3 sequence is 14 residues long. The V and J ends lost 1 base and 6 bases respectively, with 12 bases between them. CDR1 and CDR2 (germline): LGHNA, YNFKEQ. CDR3 sequence reads: CASSQARVGPEAFF. DNA of the CDR3: TGTGCCAGCAGCCAAGCCAGGGTCGGGCCTGAAGCTTTCTTT.

V is TRBV28 and J is TRBJ1-5; TRBD1 is a possible D gene (5 bases). V shed 0 bases and J shed 3 bases, with 9 bases lying between them. This CDR3 is built from 15 residues. Per germline, CDR1 MDHEN and CDR2 SYDVKM. CDR3 region: CASSLWGDLNQPQHF. CDR3 coding DNA: TGTGCCAGCAGTTTATGGGGGGACCTCAATCAGCCCCAGCATTTT.

This chain connects TRBV6-5 to TRBJ1-4; D remains ambiguous. Germline assignment: CDR1 MNHEY and CDR2 SVGAGI. V was cut by 2 bases and J by 8 bases, with 9 bases left in between. This CDR3 region has 13 residues. CDR3: CASSYSSREKLFF. The CDR3 coding sequence is TGTGCCAGCAGTTACAGTTCACGGGAAAAACTGTTTTTT.

This rearrangement joins TRBV7-9 to TRBJ2-1, with 7 bases aligning to TRBD1. Germline V gene data show CDR1 as SEHNR and CDR2 as FQNEAQ (reference sequence). The CDR3 length is 13 residues. V shed 8 bases and J 8 bases; nucleotides not matched to a gene: 9. CDR3 sequence: CASRDSRGDEQFF. CDR3 DNA: TGTGCCAGCCGGGACAGCCGAGGCGATGAGCAGTTCTTC. The entire variable domain, with the rest obtained from reference TRBV7-9 and TRBJ2-1, is as follows: DTGVSQNPRHKITKRGQNVTFRCDPISEHNRLYWYRQTLGQGPEFLTYFQNEAQLEKSRLLSDRFSAERPKGSFSTLEIQRTEQGDSAMYLCASRDSRGDEQFFGPGTRLTVL.

The V call is TRBV11-2, the J call TRBJ2-2; no reliable D call. The CDR3 has 17 amino acids. V was trimmed by 0 bases and J by 2 bases, leaving 13 bases between them. Germline V gene sequence: CDR1 SGHAT, CDR2 FQNNGV. The CDR3 reads CASSLDRWAENTGELFF. CDR3 DNA sequence: TGTGCCAGCAGCTTAGATCGGTGGGCGGAAAACACCGGGGAGCTGTTTTTT.

The V gene is TRBV14, the J gene TRBJ2-7; D remains unclear. The CDR3 consists of 12 residues. The germline V gene has CDR1 SGHDN and CDR2 FVKESK. With 1 base removed from V and 3 bases from J, the gap between germline ends came to 4 bases. Here the CDR3 DNA reads TGTGCCAGCAGCCAAGCTATCTACGAGCAGTACTTC. It translates to CASSQAIYEQYF.